Sequencing of this T cell receptor beta chain was carried out in a study of metastatic and nonmetastatic thyroid tumors. Study details: It was across blood and tumor or nodule tissue from malignant and benign thyroid patients that repertoires were compared. Study-level points and caveats: Reportedly, malignant thyroid tumors had significantly higher TCR beta diversity than benign nodules, in blood and tumor.

Germline values: CDR1 MNHNS, CDR2 SASEGT. Germline trimming cut 1 base from V and 4 bases from J; bases unmatched to any gene: 1. The CDR3 consists of 15 residues. TCRdb re-clonotyped the PCR reads through MiXCR. The data hold 25,000 to 40,000 clones, with under 25% observed a single time. As concerns this clone: The antigen remains unidentified.

There were no patients who had received any treatment before thyroid surgery. The chain has TRBV6-1 and TRBJ2-7; the match to TRBD2 covers 13 bases. Sequencing was performed on blood. This clonotype was sampled from a female donor with papillary thyroid cancer or a benign thyroid nodule (not recorded which). Some clones in this sample may be carry-over from other donors' samples. The CDR3 loop reads CASSEGTSGSYEQYF. CDR3 sequence (DNA): TGTGCCAGCAGTGAAGGGACTAGCGGGAGTTACGAGCAGTACTTC.